The clone carrying this TCR beta chain was recorded a few times. The sample originates from a study of identical twins. TCRdb used MiXCR to reprocess the 5' RACE reads, holding one entry per CDR3 protein. In the table there are some 630,000 distinct CDR3 sequences, about 7% of which are singletons. These data were also reused for a study on yellow fever vaccine responses in identical twins. That work contributes: Vaccine T cell responses of twins reportedly seemed partly convergent and partly personalized.

This TCR was recovered from a woman aged 18 to 35 in good health. The specimen was PBMCs.

The CDR3 protein is CASSHGSLAGETQYF. As DNA, the CDR3 is TGCGCCAGCAGCCATGGGAGCCTAGCGGGGGAGACCCAGTACTTC. The chain joins TRBV4-1 to TRBJ2-5, with TRBD2 matching over 9 bases. Germline V gene data show CDR1 as MGHRA and CDR2 as YSYEKL. The CDR3 sequence is 15 residues long. Trimming cost V 3 bases and J 5 bases; bases outside gene matches: 7.